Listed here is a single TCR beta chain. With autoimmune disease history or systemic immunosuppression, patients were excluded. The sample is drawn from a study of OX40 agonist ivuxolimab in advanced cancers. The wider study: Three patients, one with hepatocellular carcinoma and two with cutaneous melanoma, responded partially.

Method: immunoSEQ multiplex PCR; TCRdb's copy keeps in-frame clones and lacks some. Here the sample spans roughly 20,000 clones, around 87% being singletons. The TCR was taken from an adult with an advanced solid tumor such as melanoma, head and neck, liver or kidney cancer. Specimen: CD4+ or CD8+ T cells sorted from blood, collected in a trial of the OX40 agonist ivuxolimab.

In DNA form, the CDR3 reads TGTGCCAGCAGCCGGGACGTAAGAGCTTACGAGCAGTACTTC. Its protein is CASSRDVRAYEQYF. The V call is TRBV5-6, the J call TRBJ2-7, with D possibly being TRBD1 or TRBD2 (5 bases each). Trimming cost V 4 bases and J 4 bases, with 15 bases left between them. Per germline, CDR1 SGHDT and CDR2 YYEEEE. The CDR3 sequence is 14 residues long.